One and the same sample provided the 20 T cell receptor beta chains below, sequenced in a study of blood T cell repertoires in COVID-19. Method: immunoSEQ multiplex PCR; TCRdb's copy keeps in-frame clones and lacks some. Counted here are about 95,000 clones, roughly 90% occurring once; the ten biggest clones make up under 5.5%. What was sequenced was peripheral blood. These TCRs come from a man aged 55 to 70 with COVID-19, enrolled during active disease.

This clone was found a few times. The chain recombines TRBV7-8 with TRBJ1-2, with 8 bases identical to TRBD1. Germline CDR1 is SGHVS and CDR2 is FQNEAQ. The length of the CDR3 is 16 residues. The V gene end was trimmed by 5 bases and the J gene end by 2 bases; junction bases not matched to a gene: 10. Here the CDR3 reads CASSLTGGTLNYGYTF. The CDR3 DNA sequence: TGTGCCAGCAGCCTAACAGGGGGGACCTTAAACTATGGCTACACCTTC.

This sequence joins TRBV4-1 and TRBJ2-2; TRBD2 agrees at 12 bases. Germline V lookup: CDR1 MGHRA, CDR2 YSYEKL. Trimming cost V 1 base and J 5 bases; bases outside gene matches: 11. The CDR3 covers 19 residues. In nucleotides, the CDR3 is TGCGCCAGCAGCCAAGGCTCGGGACTAGCGGGTTATGGAACCGGGGAGCTGTTTTTT. Translating it yields CASSQGSGLAGYGTGELFF.

The chain employs TRBV28 and TRBJ1-4; perhaps TRBD1 as D (6 bases). CDR1 and CDR2 from the germline V gene are MDHEN and SYDVKM. The germline V and J ends were trimmed by 10 bases and 3 bases, with 15 bases remaining between them. This CDR3 contains 14 residues. CDR3 region: CATSPDSANEKLFF. The CDR3 region has the DNA TGTGCCACTTCCCCGGACAGCGCTAATGAAAAACTGTTTTTT.

This clone is a singleton in its sample. This sequence joins TRBV28 and TRBJ1-5; 8 nucleotides match TRBD1. The germline gives CDR1 MDHEN, CDR2 SYDVKM. V was pared by 6 bases and J by 6 bases, with 7 bases of the junction left unmatched. The length of the CDR3 is 14 residues. The CDR3 region has the DNA TGTGCCAGCAGAGTACAGGGGGATGGTCAGCCCCAGCATTTT. Amino acids: CASRVQGDGQPQHF.

The chain joins TRBV11-3 to TRBJ2-2; D perhaps matches TRBD2 (6 bases). This CDR3 spans 16 amino acids. The V end lost 5 bases, the J end lost 7 bases, and 20 bases lay between the germline ends. Germline V CDR1 and CDR2: SGHNT, YENEEA. For the CDR3, the DNA is TGTGCCAGCAGCCCCGCTGGGGGGACGCCCGGCGGGGAGCTGTTTTTT. Translation gives CASSPAGGTPGGELFF.

This chain joins TRBV6-5 and TRBJ1-1, with TRBD1 as a possible D gene (6 bases). Trimming removed 0 bases from V and 11 bases from J, with 16 bases in between. Germline values: CDR1 MNHEY, CDR2 SVGAGI. This CDR3 has 14 residues. CDR3 loop: CASSYSGQYRAAFF. CDR3 nucleotides: TGTGCCAGCAGTTACTCGGGACAATACCGAGCGGCTTTCTTT.

As for this clone: Within the sample, other DNA sequences also encode this same CDR3. The genes are TRBV5-1 and TRBJ2-3; 7 bases line up with TRBD1. Germline V gives CDR1 SGHRS, CDR2 YFSETQ. J gave up 0 bases and V 3 bases, and 1 base lay outside the gene matches. The length of the CDR3 is 14 residues. CDR3 region: CASSWGQSTDTQYF. As DNA, the CDR3 is TGCGCCAGCAGCTGGGGACAGAGCACAGATACGCAGTATTTT.

The rearrangement uses TRBV11-2 and TRBJ1-2; 10 bases are shared with TRBD1. Germline CDR1 and CDR2: SGHAT and FQNNGV. CDR3 length: 14 residues. The V segment lost 4 bases and the J segment 8 bases; nucleotides outside the gene matches: 7. DNA for the CDR3: TGTGCCAGCAGCTGGGGACAGGGGAGCGGCGGCTACACCTTC. This encodes CASSWGQGSGGYTF.

The chain employs TRBV2 and TRBJ1-1; no definite D call. The V gene lost 7 bases and the J gene lost 2 bases, with 8 bases spanning the gap. This CDR3 contains 12 residues. Germline V gives CDR1 SNHLY, CDR2 FYNNEI. The CDR3 here is CASTPGNTEAFF. The CDR3 DNA reads TGTGCCAGCACACCAGGAAACACTGAAGCTTTCTTT.

The rearrangement links TRBV19 to TRBJ1-4; D might be TRBD1 (6 bases). The V end was cut by 8 bases, the J end by 7 bases, with 11 bases between. CDR1 is LNHDA and CDR2 is SQIVND in the germline V gene (reference sequence). This CDR3 has 12 amino acids. CDR3 bases: TGTGCCAGTGAGGGGGTTTCTGAAAAACTGTTTTTT. Translating it yields CASEGVSEKLFF. Using reference TRBV19 and TRBJ1-4 for the parts outside the CDR3, the full variable domain is DGGITQSPKYLFRKEGQNVTLSCEQNLNHDAMYWYRQDPGQGLRLIYYSQIVNDFQKGDIAEGYSVSREKKESFPLTVTSAQKNPTAFYLCASEGVSEKLFFGSGTQLSVL.

The chain couples TRBV4-2 to TRBJ2-1; 7 bases are shared with TRBD2. J gave up 10 bases and V 0 bases, and 0 bases lay outside the gene matches. CDR1 is LGHNA, CDR2 YNFKEQ, per germline. The CDR3 extends over 12 amino acids. CDR3 sequence reads: CASSQELAEQFF. DNA for the CDR3: TGTGCCAGCAGCCAAGAACTAGCGGAGCAGTTCTTC.

The chain joins TRBV11-1 to TRBJ1-1, with TRBD1 matching over 7 bases. This CDR3 contains 15 residues. Per germline, CDR1 SGHAT and CDR2 FQDESV (reference sequence). The V segment lost 5 bases and the J segment 5 bases; nucleotides outside the gene matches: 11. CDR3 nucleotide sequence: TGTGCCAGCAGCCCGCTTGGCACAGGGGAAACTGAAGCTTTCTTT. Translated: CASSPLGTGETEAFF.

V gene TRBV3-1 (or the pseudogene TRBV3-2) combines with J gene TRBJ1-1; D is possibly TRBD1 (5 bases). V gave up 1 base and J gave up 0 bases, with 12 bases separating them. Germline assignment: CDR1 LGHDT and CDR2 YNNKEL (reference sequence). This CDR3 has 16 amino acids. In nucleotides, the CDR3 is TGTGCCAGCAGCCAAGGCGGAGGGGACCTGAACACTGAAGCTTTCTTT. This gives the protein CASSQGGGDLNTEAFF.

This clone has a single count. The rearrangement joins TRBV11-3 to TRBJ1-3, with unresolved D. The V end lost 5 bases, the J end lost 0 bases, and 17 bases lay between the germline ends. Per the germline V gene, CDR1 is SGHNT and CDR2 is YENEEA. The CDR3 spans 17 residues. The CDR3 DNA reads as TGTGCCAGCAGCCGCCTTGCCGGGTCTACCTCTGGAAACACCATATATTTT. Its translation: CASSRLAGSTSGNTIYF.

The chain links TRBV12-5 to TRBJ2-7; D is uncertain. The CDR3 runs 11 residues. CDR1 LGHNT and CDR2 FRNRAP come from the germline V gene. Between the trimmed V and J ends, which lost 6 bases and 4 bases, there was a span of 7 bases. CDR3 in amino acids: CASGGEYEQYF. The CDR3 nucleotides are TGTGCTAGTGGGGGCGAGTACGAGCAGTACTTC.

V is TRBV6-2 or TRBV6-3 and J is TRBJ2-1; weak D call: TRBD1 (6 bases). Trimming pared 5 bases from V and 3 bases from J, leaving 11 bases between. The CDR3 contains 14 residues. Germline CDR1 MNHEY, CDR2 SVGEGT. The CDR3 is CASSRVGGYNEQFF. In nucleotides, the CDR3 is TGTGCCAGCAGTCGGGTAGGGGGCTACAATGAGCAGTTCTTC.

The chain links TRBV9 to TRBJ2-1; D remains ambiguous. V was shortened by 3 bases and J by 8 bases, with 3 bases between the two germline ends. Germline V CDR1 and CDR2: SGDLS, YYNGEE. This CDR3 is built from 10 residues. CDR3 amino acids: CASSGDEQFF. CDR3 sequence (DNA): TGTGCCAGCAGCGGAGATGAGCAGTTCTTC. The variable domain in full, with the rest retrieved from reference TRBV9 and TRBJ2-1, is DSGVTQTPKHLITATGQRVTLRCSPRSGDLSVYWYQQSLDQGLQFLIQYYNGEERAKGNILERFSAQQFPDLHSELNLSSLELGDSALYFCASSGDEQFFGPGTRLTVL.

The rearrangement links TRBV15 to TRBJ1-4; TRBD1 aligns across 9 bases. Per germline, CDR1 LNHNV and CDR2 YYDKDF (reference sequence). This CDR3 is built from 15 residues. Trimming cost V 5 bases and J 11 bases; bases outside gene matches: 12. CDR3 residues: CATSSRTGVERKLFF. The CDR3, as DNA: TGTGCCACCAGCTCACGGACAGGGGTCGAGAGGAAACTGTTTTTT.

The rearrangement links TRBV5-1 to TRBJ1-1; a possible D gene is TRBD1 (5 bases). Germline V gene lookup returns CDR1 SGHRS and CDR2 YFSETQ. Trimming removed 4 bases at V and 5 bases at J, with 21 bases between. CDR3 length: 16 residues. CDR3: CASSREARGSGTEAFF. The CDR3 DNA follows: TGCGCCAGCAGCAGGGAGGCGAGGGGTTCGGGTACTGAAGCTTTCTTT.

This chain connects TRBV10-3 to TRBJ1-1; TRBD1 matches at 7 bases. The CDR3 spans 17 residues. The V segment lost 3 bases and the J segment 4 bases; nucleotides outside the gene matches: 14. CDR1 and CDR2 (germline): ENHRY, SYGVKD. The CDR3 is CAISDRDRTFSVTEAFF. The CDR3 nucleotides read TGTGCCATCAGTGACCGGGACAGAACCTTTAGTGTCACTGAAGCTTTCTTT.